This TCR beta chain was profiled in a study of T cells in Graves' hyperthyroidism and ophthalmopathy. The CDR3 is 15 residues long. V shed 6 bases and J shed 5 bases, with 19 bases lying between them. This clonotype was detected many times. What it recognizes is unknown. Study-wide results and limits: Expanded thyroid clonotypes (above 0.001) were mostly also found in blood.

RNA transcripts provided the source from which TCR beta CDR3 regions were amplified. The primer set for the first-round RT-PCR of the TCR CDR3 was HTBI. In TCRdb, the multiplex PCR reads were re-called with MiXCR into one record per CDR3 protein. This table holds about 680,000 distinct CDR3 sequences, 35% found once. The sequencing input was blood. This TCR came from a woman in her forties with Graves' hyperthyroidism. The chain combines TRBV12-3 or TRBV12-4 with TRBJ1-2; D not certain. CDR3: CASSHTTDGGYGYTF. The CDR3 coding sequence is TGTGCCAGCAGCCACACAACGGACGGAGGATATGGCTACACCTTC.